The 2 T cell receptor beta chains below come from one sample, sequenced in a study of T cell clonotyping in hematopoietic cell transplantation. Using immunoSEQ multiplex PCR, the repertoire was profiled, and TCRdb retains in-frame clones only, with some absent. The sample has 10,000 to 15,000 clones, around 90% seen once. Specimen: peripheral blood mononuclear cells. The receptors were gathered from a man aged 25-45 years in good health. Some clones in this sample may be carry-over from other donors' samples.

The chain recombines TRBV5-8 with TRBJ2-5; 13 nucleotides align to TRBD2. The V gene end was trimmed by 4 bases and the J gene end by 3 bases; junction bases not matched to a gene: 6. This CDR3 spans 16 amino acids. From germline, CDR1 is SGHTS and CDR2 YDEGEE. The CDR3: CASSRSGLAGEETQYF. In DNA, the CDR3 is TGTGCCAGCAGCCGTTCCGGACTAGCGGGAGAAGAGACCCAGTACTTC.

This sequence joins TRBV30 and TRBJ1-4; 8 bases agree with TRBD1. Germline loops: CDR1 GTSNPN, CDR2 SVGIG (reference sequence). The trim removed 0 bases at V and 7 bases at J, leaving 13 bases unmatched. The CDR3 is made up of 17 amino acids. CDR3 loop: CAWSVRRHRGLGEKLFF. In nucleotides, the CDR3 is TGTGCCTGGAGTGTAAGGCGACACAGGGGGTTAGGTGAAAAACTGTTTTTT.